Presented here are 5 T cell receptor beta chains from one specimen sequenced in a study of naive and memory T cell subsets. Four PCR rounds used nested alpha and beta constant region primers plus the SP2 primer. TCRdb re-derived calls from the 5' RACE reads in MiXCR, one entry per CDR3 protein. The sample has roughly 48,000 distinct CDR3 sequences, about 4.8% seen once. A UMI-containing oligonucleotide was joined by 3' ligation to the TCR cDNA template. Source of these receptors: a female donor in good health.

Of note for this clonotype: This CDR3 fails to terminate in the conserved phenylalanine or tryptophan, so it likely reflects a read error. V is TRBV7-8 and J is TRBJ2-2; a weak D match, TRBD2 (5 bases). This CDR3 has 17 residues. Trimming left V 5 bases short and J 3 bases short, with 19 bases between. The V gene's germline CDR1 is SGHVS and CDR2 FQNEAQ. The CDR3 is CASSPEDGHGYTGELFL. CDR3 sequence (DNA): TGTGCCAGCAGCCCGGAGGATGGTCACGGGTACACCGGGGAGCTGTTTCTT.

This clonotype appeared many times. Here the CDR3 DNA reads TGTGCCAGCAGGACCCGACTAGCGGGAAGCACAGATACGCAGTATTTT. Translation gives CASRTRLAGSTDTQYF. The V and J genes are TRBV5-4 and TRBJ2-3; 11 bases are shared with TRBD2. The CDR3 loop spans 16 amino acids. V shed 5 bases, J shed 0 bases, and the junction held 5 bases outside the gene matches. CDR1 SGHNT and CDR2 YYREEE come from the germline V gene (reference sequence).

This clonotype has ten or more counts. The chain carries TRBV20-1 and TRBJ1-6; D is uncertain. Germline CDR1 is DFQATT and CDR2 is SNEGSKA (reference sequence). The CDR3 runs 15 residues. V shed 1 base and J shed 6 bases, with 13 bases lying between them. CDR3 residues: CSARVGGVGNSPLHF. CDR3 nucleotides: TGCAGTGCTAGAGTAGGAGGCGTTGGTAATTCACCCCTCCACTTT.

To note about this clonotype: Given a much more abundant clone one base away, this may be a read error. The chain joins TRBV7-9 to TRBJ2-5, with 7 bases aligning to TRBD2. Germline assignment: CDR1 SEHNR and CDR2 FQNEAQ (reference sequence). CDR3 length: 12 residues. CDR3 sequence: CVSSLAGETQYF. The CDR3 bases are TGTGTCAGCAGCTTAGCGGGAGAGACCCAGTACTTC.

In DNA, the CDR3 is TGTGCCAGCAGCCGAACTCGGGACGGATACTATGGCTACACCTTC. Amino acid sequence: CASSRTRDGYYGYTF. The chain uses TRBV3-1 and TRBJ1-2, with D possibly matching TRBD1 (5 bases). CDR3 size: 15 residues. Germline lookup yields CDR1 LGHDT and CDR2 YNNKEL (reference sequence). Trimming left V 4 bases short and J 3 bases short, with 15 bases between.